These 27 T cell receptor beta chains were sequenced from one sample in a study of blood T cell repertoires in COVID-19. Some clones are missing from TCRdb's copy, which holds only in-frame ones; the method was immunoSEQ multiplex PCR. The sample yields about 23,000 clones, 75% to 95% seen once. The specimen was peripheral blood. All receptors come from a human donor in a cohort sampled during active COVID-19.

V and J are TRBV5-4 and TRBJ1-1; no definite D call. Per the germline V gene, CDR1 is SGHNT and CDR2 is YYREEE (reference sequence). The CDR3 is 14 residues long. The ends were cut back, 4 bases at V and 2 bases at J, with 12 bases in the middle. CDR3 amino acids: CASSPRNPNTEAFF. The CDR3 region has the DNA TGTGCCAGCAGCCCCAGGAACCCAAACACTGAAGCTTTCTTT.

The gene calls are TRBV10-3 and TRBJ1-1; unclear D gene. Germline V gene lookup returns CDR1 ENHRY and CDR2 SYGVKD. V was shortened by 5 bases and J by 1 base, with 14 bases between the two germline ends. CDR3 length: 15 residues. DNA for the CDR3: TGTGCCATCAGTCGGAAGGAATCGGGGAACACTGAAGCTTTCTTT. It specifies CAISRKESGNTEAFF.

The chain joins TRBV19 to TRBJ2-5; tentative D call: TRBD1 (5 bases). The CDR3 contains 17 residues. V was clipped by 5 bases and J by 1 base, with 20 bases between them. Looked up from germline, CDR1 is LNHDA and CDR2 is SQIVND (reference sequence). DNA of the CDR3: TGTGCCAGTAGTCCCAGACCCCAGGGAAGACTCCAAGAGACCCAGTACTTC. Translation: CASSPRPQGRLQETQYF. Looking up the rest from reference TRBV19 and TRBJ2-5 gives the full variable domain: DGGITQSPKYLFRKEGQNVTLSCEQNLNHDAMYWYRQDPGQGLRLIYYSQIVNDFQKGDIAEGYSVSREKKESFPLTVTSAQKNPTAFYLCASSPRPQGRLQETQYFGPGTRLLVL.

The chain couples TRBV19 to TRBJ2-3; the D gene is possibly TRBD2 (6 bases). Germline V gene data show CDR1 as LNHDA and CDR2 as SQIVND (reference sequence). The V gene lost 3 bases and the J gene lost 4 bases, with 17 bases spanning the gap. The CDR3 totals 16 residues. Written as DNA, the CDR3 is TGTGCCAGTAGTATTCTGCGTGGGGGGTTCGCAGATACGCAGTATTTT. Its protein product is CASSILRGGFADTQYF.

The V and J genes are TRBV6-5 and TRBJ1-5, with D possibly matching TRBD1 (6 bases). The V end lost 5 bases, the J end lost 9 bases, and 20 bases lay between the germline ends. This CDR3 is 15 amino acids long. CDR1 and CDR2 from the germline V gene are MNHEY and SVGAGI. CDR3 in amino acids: CASSPGTQSRGPQHF. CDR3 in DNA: TGTGCCAGCAGTCCCGGGACACAGTCTCGTGGGCCCCAGCATTTT.

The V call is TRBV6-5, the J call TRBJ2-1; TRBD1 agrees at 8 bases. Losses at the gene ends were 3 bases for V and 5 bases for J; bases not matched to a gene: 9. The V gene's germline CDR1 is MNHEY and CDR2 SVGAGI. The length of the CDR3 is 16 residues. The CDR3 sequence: CASSYRQGAVDNEQFF. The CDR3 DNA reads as TGTGCCAGCAGTTATCGCCAGGGGGCGGTCGACAATGAGCAGTTCTTC.

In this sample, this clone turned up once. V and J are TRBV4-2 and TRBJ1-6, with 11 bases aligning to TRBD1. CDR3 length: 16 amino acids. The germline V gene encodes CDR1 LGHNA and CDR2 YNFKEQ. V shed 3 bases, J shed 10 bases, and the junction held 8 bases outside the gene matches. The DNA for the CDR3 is TGTGCCAGCAGCCAGGAGCCGGGGACAGGGGGATCACCCCTCCACTTT. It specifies CASSQEPGTGGSPLHF.

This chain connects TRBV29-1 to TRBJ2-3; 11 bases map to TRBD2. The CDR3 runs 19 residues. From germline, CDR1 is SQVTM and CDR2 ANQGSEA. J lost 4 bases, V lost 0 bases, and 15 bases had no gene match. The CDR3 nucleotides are TGCAGCGTTGAAGACCGAAAACCGATAGCGGGGGGGAGGCCAGATACGCAGTATTTT. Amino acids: CSVEDRKPIAGGRPDTQYF.

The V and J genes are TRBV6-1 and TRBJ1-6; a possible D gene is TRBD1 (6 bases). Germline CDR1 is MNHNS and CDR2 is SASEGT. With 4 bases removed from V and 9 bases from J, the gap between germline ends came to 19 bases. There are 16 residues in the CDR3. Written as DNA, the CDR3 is TGTGCCAGCAGTGTGGGGGCCTTCTCTCGGGGTTCACCCCTCCACTTT. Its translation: CASSVGAFSRGSPLHF.

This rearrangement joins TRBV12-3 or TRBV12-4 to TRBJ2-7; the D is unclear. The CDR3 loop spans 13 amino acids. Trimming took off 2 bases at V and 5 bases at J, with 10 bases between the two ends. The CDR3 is CASSLFPPDEQYF. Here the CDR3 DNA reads TGTGCCAGCAGTTTATTCCCCCCTGACGAGCAGTACTTC.

The CDR3 bases are TGTGCCAGCAAAATGTTTTGGGACAGTCGTATGAACACTGAAGCTTTCTTT. It encodes CASKMFWDSRMNTEAFF. The J gene is TRBJ1-1, the V gene TRBV9, with 7 positions matching TRBD1. The length of the CDR3 is 17 residues. The germline V gene has CDR1 SGDLS and CDR2 YYNGEE. The J segment lost 0 bases and the V segment lost 6 bases, leaving 14 bases of the junction unmatched.

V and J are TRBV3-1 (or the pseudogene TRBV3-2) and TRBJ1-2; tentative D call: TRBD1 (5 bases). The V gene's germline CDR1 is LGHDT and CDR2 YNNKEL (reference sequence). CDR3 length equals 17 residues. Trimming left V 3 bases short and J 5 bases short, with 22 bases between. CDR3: CASSQKGWEGKWYGYTF. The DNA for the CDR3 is TGTGCCAGCAGCCAGAAGGGTTGGGAGGGGAAATGGTATGGCTACACCTTC.

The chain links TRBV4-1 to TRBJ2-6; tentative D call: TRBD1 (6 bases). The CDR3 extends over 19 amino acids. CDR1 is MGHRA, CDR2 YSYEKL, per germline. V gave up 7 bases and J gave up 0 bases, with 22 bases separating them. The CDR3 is CASTPHREQSTSGANVLTF. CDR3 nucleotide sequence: TGCGCCAGCACTCCTCACAGGGAGCAAAGCACCTCTGGGGCCAACGTCCTGACTTTC.

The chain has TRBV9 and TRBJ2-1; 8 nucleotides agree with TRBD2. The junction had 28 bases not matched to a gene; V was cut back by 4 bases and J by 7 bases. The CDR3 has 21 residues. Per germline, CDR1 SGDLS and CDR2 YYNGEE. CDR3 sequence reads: CASSPPPGRPGGFIYYNEQFF. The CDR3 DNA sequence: TGTGCCAGCAGCCCTCCCCCTGGAAGGCCGGGGGGGTTTATTTATTATAATGAGCAGTTCTTC.

CDR3 nucleotide sequence: TGTGCCAGCATCGGGACAGGGGGCGAAGGCTACACCTTC. It specifies CASIGTGGEGYTF. The rearrangement uses TRBV6-5 and TRBJ1-2; TRBD1 matches at 12 bases. Germline CDR1 reads MNHEY; CDR2 reads SVGAGI. The CDR3 has 13 amino acids. The V segment lost 7 bases and the J segment 8 bases; nucleotides outside the gene matches: 5.

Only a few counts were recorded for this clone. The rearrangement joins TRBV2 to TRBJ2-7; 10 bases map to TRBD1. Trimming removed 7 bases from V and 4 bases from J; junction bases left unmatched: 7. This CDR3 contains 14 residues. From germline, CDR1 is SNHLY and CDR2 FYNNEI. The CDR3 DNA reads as TGTGCCAGCAACTGGGACAGGGGTGTTTACGAGCAGTACTTC. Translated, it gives CASNWDRGVYEQYF.

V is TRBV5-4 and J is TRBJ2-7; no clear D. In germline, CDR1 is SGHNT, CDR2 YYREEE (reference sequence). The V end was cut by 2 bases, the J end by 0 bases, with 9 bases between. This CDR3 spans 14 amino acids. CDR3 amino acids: CASSFGGSSYEQYF. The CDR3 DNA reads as TGTGCCAGCAGCTTTGGCGGTAGCTCCTACGAGCAGTACTTC.

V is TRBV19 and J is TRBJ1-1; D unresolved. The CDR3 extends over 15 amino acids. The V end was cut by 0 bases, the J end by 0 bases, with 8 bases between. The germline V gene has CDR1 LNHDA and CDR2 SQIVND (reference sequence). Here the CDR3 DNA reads TGTGCCAGTAGTATAGATCGTCAGATGAACACTGAAGCTTTCTTT. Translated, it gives CASSIDRQMNTEAFF.

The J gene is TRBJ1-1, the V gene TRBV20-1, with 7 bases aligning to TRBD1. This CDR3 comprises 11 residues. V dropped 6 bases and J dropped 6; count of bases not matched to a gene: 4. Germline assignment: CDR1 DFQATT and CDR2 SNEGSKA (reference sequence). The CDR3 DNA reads TGCAGTGCCAGGGGGTCCCCTGAAGCTTTCTTT. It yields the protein CSARGSPEAFF.

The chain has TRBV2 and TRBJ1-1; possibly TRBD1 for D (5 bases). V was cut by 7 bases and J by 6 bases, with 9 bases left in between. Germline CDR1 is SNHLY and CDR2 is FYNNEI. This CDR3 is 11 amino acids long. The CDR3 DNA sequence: TGTGCCAGCATGGGGGGGGCTGAAGCTTTCTTT. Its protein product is CASMGGAEAFF. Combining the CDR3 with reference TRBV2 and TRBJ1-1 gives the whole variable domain EPEVTQTPSHQVTQMGQEVILRCVPISNHLYFYWYRQILGQKVEFLVSFYNNEISEKSEIFDDQFSVERPDGSNFTLKIRSTKLEDSAMYFCASMGGAEAFFGQGTRLTVV.

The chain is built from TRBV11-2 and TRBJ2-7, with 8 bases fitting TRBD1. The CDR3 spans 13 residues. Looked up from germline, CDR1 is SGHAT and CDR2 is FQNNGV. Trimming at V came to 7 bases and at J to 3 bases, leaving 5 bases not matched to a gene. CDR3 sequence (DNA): TGTGCCAGCACTGGACAGGGCAACTACGAGCAGTACTTC. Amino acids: CASTGQGNYEQYF.

Written as DNA, the CDR3 is TGTGCCAGTAGTATAGTAAGGGCACGATCTGGAGGGCTTCGCAATCAGCCCCAGCATTTT. Amino acid sequence: CASSIVRARSGGLRNQPQHF. The chain combines TRBV19 with TRBJ1-5; D unresolved. The CDR3 loop spans 20 amino acids. Germline V gene lookup returns CDR1 LNHDA and CDR2 SQIVND (reference sequence). Between the trimmed V and J ends, which lost 1 base and 2 bases, there was a span of 24 bases.

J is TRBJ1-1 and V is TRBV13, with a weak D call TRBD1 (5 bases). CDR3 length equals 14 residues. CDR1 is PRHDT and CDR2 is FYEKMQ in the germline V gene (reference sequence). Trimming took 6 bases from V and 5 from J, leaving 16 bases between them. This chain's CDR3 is CASSTQGRRTEAFF. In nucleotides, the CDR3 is TGTGCCAGCAGTACTCAGGGAAGGAGAACTGAAGCTTTCTTT.

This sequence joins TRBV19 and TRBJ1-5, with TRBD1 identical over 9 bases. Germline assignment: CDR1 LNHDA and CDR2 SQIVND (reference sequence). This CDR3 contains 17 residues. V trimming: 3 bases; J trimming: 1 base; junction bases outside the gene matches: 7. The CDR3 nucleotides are TGTGCCAGTAGTATCGGACAGGGGACGGTCAGCAATCAGCCCCAGCATTTT. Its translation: CASSIGQGTVSNQPQHF.

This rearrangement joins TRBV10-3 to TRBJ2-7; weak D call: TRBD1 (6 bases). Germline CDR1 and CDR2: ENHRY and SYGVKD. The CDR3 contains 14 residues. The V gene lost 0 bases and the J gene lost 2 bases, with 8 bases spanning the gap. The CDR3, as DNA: TGTGCCATCAGTGAGTCTACAGGGCCCTACGAGCAGTACTTC. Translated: CAISESTGPYEQYF.

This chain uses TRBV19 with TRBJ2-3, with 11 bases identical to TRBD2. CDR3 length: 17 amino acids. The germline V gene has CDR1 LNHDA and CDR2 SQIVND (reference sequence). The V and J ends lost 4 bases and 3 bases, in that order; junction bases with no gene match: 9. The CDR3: CASSRADSGGATDTQYF. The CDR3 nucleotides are TGTGCCAGTAGTAGGGCCGATAGCGGGGGGGCGACAGATACGCAGTATTTT.

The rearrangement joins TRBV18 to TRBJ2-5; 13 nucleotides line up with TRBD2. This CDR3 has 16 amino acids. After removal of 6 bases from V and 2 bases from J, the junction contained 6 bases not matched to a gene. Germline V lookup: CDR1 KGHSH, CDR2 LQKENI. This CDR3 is CASSKTSGGTQETQYF. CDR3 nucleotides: TGTGCCAGCTCGAAGACTAGCGGGGGGACGCAAGAGACCCAGTACTTC.